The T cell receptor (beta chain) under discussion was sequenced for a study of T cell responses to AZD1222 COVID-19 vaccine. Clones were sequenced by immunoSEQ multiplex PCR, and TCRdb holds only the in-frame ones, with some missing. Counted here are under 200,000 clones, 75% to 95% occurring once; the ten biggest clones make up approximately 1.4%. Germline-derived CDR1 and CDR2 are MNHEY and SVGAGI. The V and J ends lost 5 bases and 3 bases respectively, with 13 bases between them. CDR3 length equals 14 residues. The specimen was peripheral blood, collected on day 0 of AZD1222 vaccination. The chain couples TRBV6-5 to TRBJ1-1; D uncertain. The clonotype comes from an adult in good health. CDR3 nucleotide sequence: TGTGCCAGCAGTCAGACTCCCGGGGACACTGAAGCTTTCTTT. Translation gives CASSQTPGDTEAFF.